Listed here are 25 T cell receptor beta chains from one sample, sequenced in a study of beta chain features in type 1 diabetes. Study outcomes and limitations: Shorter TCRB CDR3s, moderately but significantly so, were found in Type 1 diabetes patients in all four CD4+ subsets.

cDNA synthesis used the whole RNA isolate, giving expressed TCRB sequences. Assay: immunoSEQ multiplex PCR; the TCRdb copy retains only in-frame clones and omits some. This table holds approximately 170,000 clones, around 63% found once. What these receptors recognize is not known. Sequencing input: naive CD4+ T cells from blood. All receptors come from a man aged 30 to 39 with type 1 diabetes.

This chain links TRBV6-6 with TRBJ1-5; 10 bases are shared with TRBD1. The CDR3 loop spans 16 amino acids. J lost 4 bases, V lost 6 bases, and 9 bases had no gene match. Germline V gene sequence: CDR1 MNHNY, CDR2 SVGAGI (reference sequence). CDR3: CASRGVRQGANQPQHF. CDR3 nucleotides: TGTGCCAGCAGAGGAGTCAGACAGGGGGCAAATCAGCCCCAGCATTTT.

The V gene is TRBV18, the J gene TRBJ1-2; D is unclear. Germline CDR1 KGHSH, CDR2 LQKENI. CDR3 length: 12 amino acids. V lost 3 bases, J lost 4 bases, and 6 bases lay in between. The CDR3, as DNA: TGTGCCAGCTCACCCGAGAGCTATGGCTACACCTTC. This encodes CASSPESYGYTF.

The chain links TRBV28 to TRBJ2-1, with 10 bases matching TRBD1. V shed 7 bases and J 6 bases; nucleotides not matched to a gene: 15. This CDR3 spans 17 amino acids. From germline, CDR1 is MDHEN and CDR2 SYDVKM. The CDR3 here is CASTFGIWDRGSNEQFF. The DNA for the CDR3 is TGTGCCAGCACCTTCGGGATTTGGGACAGGGGAAGCAATGAGCAGTTCTTC.

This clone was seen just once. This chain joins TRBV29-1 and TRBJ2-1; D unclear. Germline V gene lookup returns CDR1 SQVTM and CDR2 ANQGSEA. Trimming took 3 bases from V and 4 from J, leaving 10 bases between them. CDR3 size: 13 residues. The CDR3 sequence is CSVDRIFYNEQFF. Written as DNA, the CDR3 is TGCAGCGTTGATCGTATTTTTTACAATGAGCAGTTCTTC.

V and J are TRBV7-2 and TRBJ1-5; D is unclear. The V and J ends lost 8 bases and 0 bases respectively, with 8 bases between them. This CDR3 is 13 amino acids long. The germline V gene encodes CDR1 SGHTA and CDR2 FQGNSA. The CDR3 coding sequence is TGTGCCAGCTCCTGGGTTAGCAATCAGCCCCAGCATTTT. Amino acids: CASSWVSNQPQHF.

The CDR3 loop reads CSVSGSRQETQYF. In DNA form, the CDR3 reads TGCAGCGTGTCCGGGTCTCGCCAAGAGACCCAGTACTTC. The chain employs TRBV29-1 and TRBJ2-5; unclear D gene. The germline V and J ends were trimmed by 6 bases and 1 base, with 12 bases remaining between them. Germline V gene lookup returns CDR1 SQVTM and CDR2 ANQGSEA. The CDR3 extends over 13 amino acids. Looking up the rest from reference TRBV29-1 and TRBJ2-5 gives the full variable domain: SAVISQKPSRDICQRGTSLTIQCQVDSQVTMMFWYRQQPGQSLTLIATANQGSEATYESGFVIDKFPISRPNLTFSTLTVSNMSPEDSSIYLCSVSGSRQETQYFGPGTRLLVL.

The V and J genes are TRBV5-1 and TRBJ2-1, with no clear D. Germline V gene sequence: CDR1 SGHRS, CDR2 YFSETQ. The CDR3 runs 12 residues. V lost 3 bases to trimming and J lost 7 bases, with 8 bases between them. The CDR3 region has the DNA TGCGCCAGCAGCTGGCCACCGAATGAGCAGTTCTTC. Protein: CASSWPPNEQFF.

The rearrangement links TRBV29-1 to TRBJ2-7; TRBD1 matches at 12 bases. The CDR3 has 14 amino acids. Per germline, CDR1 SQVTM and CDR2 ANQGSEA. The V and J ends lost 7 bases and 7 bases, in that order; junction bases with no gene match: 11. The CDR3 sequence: CSATGTGGVGEQYF. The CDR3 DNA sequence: TGCAGCGCCACCGGGACAGGGGGCGTGGGTGAGCAGTACTTC.

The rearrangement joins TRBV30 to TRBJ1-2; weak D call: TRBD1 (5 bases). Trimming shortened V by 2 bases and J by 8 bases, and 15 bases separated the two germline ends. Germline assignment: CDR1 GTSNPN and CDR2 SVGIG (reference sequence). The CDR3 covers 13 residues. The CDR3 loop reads CAWSMSDGDGYTF. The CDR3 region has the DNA TGTGCCTGGAGTATGTCAGATGGGGACGGCTACACCTTC.

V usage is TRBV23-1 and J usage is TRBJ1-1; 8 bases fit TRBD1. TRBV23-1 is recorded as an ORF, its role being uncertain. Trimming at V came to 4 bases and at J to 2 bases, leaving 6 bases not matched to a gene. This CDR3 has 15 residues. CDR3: CASSPSTGDNTEAFF. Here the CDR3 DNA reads TGCGCCAGCAGTCCCTCGACAGGGGACAACACTGAAGCTTTCTTT.

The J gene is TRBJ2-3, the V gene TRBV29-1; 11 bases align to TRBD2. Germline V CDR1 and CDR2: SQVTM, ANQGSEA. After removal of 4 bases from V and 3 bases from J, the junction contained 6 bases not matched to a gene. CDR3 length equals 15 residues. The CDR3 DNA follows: TGCAGCGTTGTGGCTAGCGGGGGGCCAACAGATACGCAGTATTTT. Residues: CSVVASGGPTDTQYF.

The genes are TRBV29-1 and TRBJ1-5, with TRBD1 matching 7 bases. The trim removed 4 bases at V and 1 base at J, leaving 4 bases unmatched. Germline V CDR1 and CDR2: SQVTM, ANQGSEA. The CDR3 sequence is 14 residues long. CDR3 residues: CSVGTGASNQPQHF. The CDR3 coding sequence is TGCAGCGTTGGGACAGGCGCAAGCAATCAGCCCCAGCATTTT. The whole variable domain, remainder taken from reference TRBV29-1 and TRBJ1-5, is SAVISQKPSRDICQRGTSLTIQCQVDSQVTMMFWYRQQPGQSLTLIATANQGSEATYESGFVIDKFPISRPNLTFSTLTVSNMSPEDSSIYLCSVGTGASNQPQHFGDGTRLSIL.

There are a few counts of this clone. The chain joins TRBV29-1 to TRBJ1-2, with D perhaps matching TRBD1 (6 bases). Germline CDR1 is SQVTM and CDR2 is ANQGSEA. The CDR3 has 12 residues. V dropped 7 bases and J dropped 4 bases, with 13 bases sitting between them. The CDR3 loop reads CSAIQGFYGYTF. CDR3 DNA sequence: TGCAGCGCTATACAGGGTTTCTATGGCTACACCTTC.

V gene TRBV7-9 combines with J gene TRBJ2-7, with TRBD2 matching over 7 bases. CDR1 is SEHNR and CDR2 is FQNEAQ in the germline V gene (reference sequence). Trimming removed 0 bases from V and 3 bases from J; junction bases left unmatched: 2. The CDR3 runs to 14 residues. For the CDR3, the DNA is TGTGCCAGCAGCTTAGCGGGGACTAACTACGAGCAGTACTTC. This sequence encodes CASSLAGTNYEQYF.

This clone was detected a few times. The chain's CDR3 is CASSPRVAGGIYEQYF. The CDR3 DNA is TGTGCCAGCAGCCCCAGGGTCGCAGGGGGAATCTACGAGCAGTACTTC. The chain links TRBV14 to TRBJ2-7, with TRBD1 identical over 7 bases. Germline loops: CDR1 SGHDN, CDR2 FVKESK. V lost 4 bases to trimming and J lost 3 bases; unmatched junction nucleotides: 12. CDR3 length: 16 residues.

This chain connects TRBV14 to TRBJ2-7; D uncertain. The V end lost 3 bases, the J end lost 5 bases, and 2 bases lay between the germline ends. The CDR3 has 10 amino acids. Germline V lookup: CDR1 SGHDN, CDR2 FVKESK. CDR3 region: CASSQNEQYF. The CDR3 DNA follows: TGTGCCAGCAGCCAGAACGAGCAGTACTTC.

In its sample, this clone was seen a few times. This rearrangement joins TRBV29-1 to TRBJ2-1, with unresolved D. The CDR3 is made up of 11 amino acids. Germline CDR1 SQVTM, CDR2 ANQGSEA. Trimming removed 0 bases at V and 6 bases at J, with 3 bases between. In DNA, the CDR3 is TGCAGCGTTGAAGATCTCAATGAGCAGTTCTTC. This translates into CSVEDLNEQFF.

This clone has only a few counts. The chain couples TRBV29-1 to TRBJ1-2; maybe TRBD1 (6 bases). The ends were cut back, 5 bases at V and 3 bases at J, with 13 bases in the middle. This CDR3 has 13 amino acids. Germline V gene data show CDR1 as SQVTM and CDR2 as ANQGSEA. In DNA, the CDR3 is TGCAGCGTTTCCCTGACAGGAGACTATGGCTACACCTTC. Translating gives CSVSLTGDYGYTF. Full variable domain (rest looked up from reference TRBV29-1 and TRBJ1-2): SAVISQKPSRDICQRGTSLTIQCQVDSQVTMMFWYRQQPGQSLTLIATANQGSEATYESGFVIDKFPISRPNLTFSTLTVSNMSPEDSSIYLCSVSLTGDYGYTFGSGTRLTVV.

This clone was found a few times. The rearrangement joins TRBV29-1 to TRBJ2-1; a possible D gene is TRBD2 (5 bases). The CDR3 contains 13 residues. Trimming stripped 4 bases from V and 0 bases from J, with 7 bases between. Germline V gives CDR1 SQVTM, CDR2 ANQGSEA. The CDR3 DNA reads TGCAGCGTTGGGAGGAGCTCCTACAATGAGCAGTTCTTC. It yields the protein CSVGRSSYNEQFF.

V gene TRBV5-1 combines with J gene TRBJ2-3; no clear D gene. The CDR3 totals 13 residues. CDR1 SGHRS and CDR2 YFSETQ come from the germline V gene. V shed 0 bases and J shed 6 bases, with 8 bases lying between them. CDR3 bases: TGCGCCAGCAGCTTGGGGCCGTCGGATACGCAGTATTTT. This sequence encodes CASSLGPSDTQYF.

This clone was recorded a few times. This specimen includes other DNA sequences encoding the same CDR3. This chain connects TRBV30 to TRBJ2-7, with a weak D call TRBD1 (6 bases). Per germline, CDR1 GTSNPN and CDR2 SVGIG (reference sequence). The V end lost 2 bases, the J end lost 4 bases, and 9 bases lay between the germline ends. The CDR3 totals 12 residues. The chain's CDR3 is CAWSTGSYEQYF. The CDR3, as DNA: TGTGCCTGGAGTACAGGGTCTTACGAGCAGTACTTC.

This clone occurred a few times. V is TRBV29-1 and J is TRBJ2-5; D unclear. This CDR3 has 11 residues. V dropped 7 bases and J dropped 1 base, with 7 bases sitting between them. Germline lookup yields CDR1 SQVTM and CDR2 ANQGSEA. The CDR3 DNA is TGCAGCGCCCTTTTCCAAGAGACCCAGTACTTC. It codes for CSALFQETQYF. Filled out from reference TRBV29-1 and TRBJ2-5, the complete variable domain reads SAVISQKPSRDICQRGTSLTIQCQVDSQVTMMFWYRQQPGQSLTLIATANQGSEATYESGFVIDKFPISRPNLTFSTLTVSNMSPEDSSIYLCSALFQETQYFGPGTRLLVL.

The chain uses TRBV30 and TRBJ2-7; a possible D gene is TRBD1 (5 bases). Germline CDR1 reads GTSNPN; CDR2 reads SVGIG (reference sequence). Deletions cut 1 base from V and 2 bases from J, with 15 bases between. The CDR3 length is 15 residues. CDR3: CAWSAGGAATYEQYF. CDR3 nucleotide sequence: TGTGCCTGGAGTGCCGGTGGGGCCGCGACCTACGAGCAGTACTTC.

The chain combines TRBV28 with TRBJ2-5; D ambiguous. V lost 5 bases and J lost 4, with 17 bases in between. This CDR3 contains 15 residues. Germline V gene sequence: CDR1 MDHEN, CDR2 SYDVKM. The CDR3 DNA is TGTGCCAGCAGTAACATAGACGGTGGGCGAGAGACCCAGTACTTC. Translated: CASSNIDGGRETQYF.

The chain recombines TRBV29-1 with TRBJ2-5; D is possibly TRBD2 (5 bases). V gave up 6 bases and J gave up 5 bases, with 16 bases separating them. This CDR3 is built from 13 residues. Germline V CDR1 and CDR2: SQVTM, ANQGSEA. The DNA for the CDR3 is TGCAGCGTCGAGGACTCAAAGTGGGAGACCCAGTACTTC. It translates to CSVEDSKWETQYF.